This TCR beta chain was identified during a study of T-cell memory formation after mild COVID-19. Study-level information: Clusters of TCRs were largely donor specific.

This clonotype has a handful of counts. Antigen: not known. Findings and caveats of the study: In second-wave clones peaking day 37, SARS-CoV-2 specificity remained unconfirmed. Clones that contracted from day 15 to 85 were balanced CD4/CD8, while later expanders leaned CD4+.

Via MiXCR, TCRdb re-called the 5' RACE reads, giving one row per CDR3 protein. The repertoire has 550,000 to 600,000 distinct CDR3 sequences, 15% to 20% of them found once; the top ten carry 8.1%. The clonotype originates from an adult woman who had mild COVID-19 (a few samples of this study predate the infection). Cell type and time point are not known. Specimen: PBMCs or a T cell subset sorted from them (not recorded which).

The chain's CDR3 is CASSSRPLRPESSEQFF. CDR3 nucleotides: TGTGCCAGCAGCTCCCGCCCACTACGACCAGAGAGTTCTGAGCAGTTCTTC. The chain carries TRBV7-9 and TRBJ2-1; D not resolved. This CDR3 has 17 amino acids. Germline V lookup: CDR1 SEHNR, CDR2 FQNEAQ (reference sequence). The V and J ends lost 4 bases and 9 bases respectively, with 25 bases between them.